The 22 T cell receptor beta chains listed next were all sequenced from one sample in a study of post-analysis software for immune sequencing data. Study results and caveats: A few TRBV segments occurring more often in patients than controls included TRBV5-6, TRBV5-1 and TRBV20-1.

Presence of unique molecular identifiers characterized the TCR beta cDNA libraries. TCRdb recomputed calls from the PCR reads with MiXCR, one row per CDR3 protein. The sample comprises roughly 400,000 distinct CDR3 sequences, approximately 42% of which are singletons, and 6% to 9% rests with the top ten. The antigens for these receptors are not known. The sample comprised blood. The receptors derive from a girl aged 2-10 years with multiple sclerosis.

This clonotype was observed a single time. The chain recombines TRBV20-1 with TRBJ2-1; 8 bases map to TRBD2. The junction had 2 bases not matched to a gene; V was cut back by 7 bases and J by 6 bases. The CDR3 spans 11 residues. From germline, CDR1 is DFQATT and CDR2 SNEGSKA (reference sequence). This CDR3 reads CSGLAGNEQFF. As DNA, the CDR3 is TGCAGTGGGCTAGCGGGCAATGAGCAGTTCTTC.

J is TRBJ1-2 and V is TRBV4-2; TRBD1 might be the D (5 bases). V lost 0 bases and J 4 bases, leaving 21 bases between the germline ends. Germline V CDR1 and CDR2: LGHNA, YNFKEQ. This CDR3 region has 18 residues. The CDR3, as DNA: TGTGCCAGCAGCCAAGATGGACCAGGGCGTGGATTTTTCTATGGCTACACCTTC. It codes for CASSQDGPGRGFFYGYTF.

The chain is built from TRBV27 and TRBJ2-7; D is possibly TRBD1 (6 bases). This CDR3 contains 15 residues. V lost 1 base, J lost 0 bases, and 10 bases lay in between. Germline V gene lookup returns CDR1 MNHEY and CDR2 SMNVEV (reference sequence). CDR3 residues: CASSLLQGSSYEQYF. The DNA for the CDR3 is TGTGCCAGCAGTTTATTACAGGGAAGCTCCTACGAGCAGTACTTC.

In its sample, this clonotype was seen a few times. V gene TRBV21-1 combines with J gene TRBJ1-2. TRBV21-1 is a documented pseudogene. The CDR3 runs 12 residues. CDR3 sequence reads: CASSIENYGYTF. The CDR3 DNA reads TGTGCCAGCAGCATCGAGAACTATGGCTACACCTTC.

This clonotype was observed a few times. The chain couples TRBV20-1 to TRBJ1-1; no firm D call. Germline loops: CDR1 DFQATT, CDR2 SNEGSKA (reference sequence). The CDR3 sequence is 14 residues long. Trimming cost V 0 bases and J 1 base, with 9 bases left between them. The CDR3: CSAREDNQNTEAFF. In DNA form, the CDR3 reads TGCAGTGCTAGAGAAGACAATCAGAACACTGAAGCTTTCTTT.

For this clonotype: Germline and junction disagree at one end, which may indicate a read error. The chain recombines TRBV4-1 with TRBJ2-1; 10 bases map to TRBD2. The CDR3 extends over 18 amino acids. Germline CDR1 MGHRA, CDR2 YSYEKL. The CDR3 DNA reads as TGCGCCAGCAACCAAGACCCACTAACTAGCGGGACCTACAATGAGCAGTTCTTC. Amino acids: CASNQDPLTSGTYNEQFF.

The chain has TRBV13 and TRBJ2-4, with TRBD2 as a possible D gene (7 bases). CDR1 and CDR2 (germline): PRHDT, FYEKMQ (reference sequence). The CDR3 runs 17 residues. The V end lost 8 bases, the J end lost 13 bases, and 33 bases lay between the germline ends. The CDR3 coding sequence is TGTGCCAGCGGTTTATGGGCAGGGGCCATACAGGCGGGGGAGCAGTACTTC. Protein product: CASGLWAGAIQAGEQYF.

The chain couples TRBV4-2 to TRBJ1-5; no reliable D call. The CDR3 loop spans 13 amino acids. The ends were cut back, 0 bases at V and 7 bases at J, with 7 bases in the middle. Germline V gene lookup returns CDR1 LGHNA and CDR2 YNFKEQ. The CDR3, as DNA: TGTGCCAGCAGCCAAGATTGGCAGCAGCCCCAGCATTTT. Residues: CASSQDWQQPQHF.

The sample holds a few counts of this clonotype. This sequence joins TRBV20-1 and TRBJ2-1; 11 bases line up with TRBD2. The CDR3 runs 15 residues. Unmatched junction bases numbered 2, after V lost 2 bases and J lost 2 bases. The germline V gene has CDR1 DFQATT and CDR2 SNEGSKA (reference sequence). CDR3 nucleotides: TGCAGTGCTAGATCGACTAGCGGGACCTACAATGAGCAGTTCTTC. It is translated as CSARSTSGTYNEQFF.

The V gene is TRBV4-1, the J gene TRBJ2-1; 7 bases align to TRBD1. The CDR3 is made up of 13 amino acids. After removal of 1 base from V and 10 bases from J, the junction contained 4 bases not matched to a gene. Germline V CDR1 and CDR2: MGHRA, YSYEKL. The CDR3 DNA is TGCGCCAGCAGCCAAGGAGAGGACAGGGAGCAGTTCTTC. This sequence encodes CASSQGEDREQFF.

The gene calls are TRBV5-1 and TRBJ2-3, with TRBD2 identical over 8 bases. The germline gives CDR1 SGHRS, CDR2 YFSETQ. Trimming at V came to 3 bases and at J to 0 bases, leaving 6 bases not matched to a gene. CDR3 length equals 16 residues. In DNA form, the CDR3 reads TGCGCCAGCAGCTCCTATACTAGCGGAAGCACAGATACGCAGTATTTT. As protein: CASSSYTSGSTDTQYF.

This clonotype has more than one count but fewer than ten. The chain has TRBV28 and TRBJ1-1, with D hard to call. Germline loops: CDR1 MDHEN, CDR2 SYDVKM. V was trimmed by 5 bases and J by 7 bases, leaving 11 bases between them. The CDR3 length is 12 residues. This CDR3 reads CASSLSRGEAFF. CDR3 bases: TGTGCCAGCAGTCTTTCCCGGGGTGAAGCTTTCTTT. The full variable domain, with the rest looked up from reference TRBV28 and TRBJ1-1, is DVKVTQSSRYLVKRTGEKVFLECVQDMDHENMFWYRQDPGLGLRLIYFSYDVKMKEKGDIPEGYSVSREKKERFSLILESASTNQTSMYLCASSLSRGEAFFGQGTRLTVV.

The chain couples TRBV18 to TRBJ1-1, with 8 bases matching TRBD1. The CDR3 totals 13 residues. In germline, CDR1 is KGHSH, CDR2 LQKENI. The CDR3 DNA is TGTGCTGCCGCAGGGGGCGCAGACACTGAAGCTTTCTTT. It yields the protein CAAAGGADTEAFF.

The chain combines TRBV7-9 with TRBJ1-1, with unresolved D. Germline V gene lookup returns CDR1 SEHNR and CDR2 FQNEAQ (reference sequence). The CDR3 contains 14 residues. The ends were cut back, 1 base at V and 4 bases at J, with 10 bases in the middle. CDR3 bases: TGTGCCAGCAGCTTAGGAGCCCTGGGCACTGAAGCTTTCTTT. The encoded protein is CASSLGALGTEAFF. Looking up the rest from reference TRBV7-9 and TRBJ1-1 gives the full variable domain: DTGVSQNPRHKITKRGQNVTFRCDPISEHNRLYWYRQTLGQGPEFLTYFQNEAQLEKSRLLSDRFSAERPKGSFSTLEIQRTEQGDSAMYLCASSLGALGTEAFFGQGTRLTVV.

J is TRBJ2-7 and V is TRBV15; 8 bases agree with TRBD1. V dropped 3 bases and J dropped 1; count of bases not matched to a gene: 8. From germline, CDR1 is LNHNV and CDR2 YYDKDF (reference sequence). This CDR3 spans 16 amino acids. In DNA, the CDR3 is TGTGCCACCAGCAGGGACGGACAGGGCGCTTCCTACGAGCAGTACTTC. It is translated as CATSRDGQGASYEQYF.

This clonotype occurred a few times. The V and J genes are TRBV10-3 and TRBJ1-5, with D uncertain. The CDR3 is 15 residues long. The germline V gene has CDR1 ENHRY and CDR2 SYGVKD. Trimming removed 1 base from V and 9 bases from J, with 16 bases in between. The CDR3 sequence is CAISEFRTFSRPQHF. The CDR3 bases are TGTGCCATCAGTGAGTTTAGGACTTTTAGTCGGCCCCAGCATTTT.

The chain employs TRBV6-1 and TRBJ1-2, with 7 bases fitting TRBD1. Germline V gene sequence: CDR1 MNHNS, CDR2 SASEGT. CDR3 length: 13 residues. The V gene end was trimmed by 7 bases and the J gene end by 4 bases; junction bases not matched to a gene: 6. DNA for the CDR3: TGTGCCAGCAAGTTCGGGACAGCCTATGGCTACACCTTC. Protein sequence: CASKFGTAYGYTF.

In its sample, this clonotype was seen a few times. V gene TRBV12-3 or TRBV12-4 combines with J gene TRBJ2-7; possibly TRBD2 for D (5 bases). The CDR3 has 14 amino acids. Trimming shortened V by 2 bases and J by 9 bases, and 17 bases separated the two germline ends. The CDR3 DNA sequence: TGTGCCAGCAGTTTATACGGGCCAAACGGGGTGCAGTACTTC. Its protein is CASSLYGPNGVQYF.

This clonotype was detected only a few times. The rearrangement joins TRBV6-5 to TRBJ1-6, with no clear D. From germline, CDR1 is MNHEY and CDR2 SVGAGI. Trimming pared 2 bases from V and 7 bases from J, leaving 12 bases between. This CDR3 region has 15 residues. Here the CDR3 reads CASSYGSNLNSPLHF. In DNA form, the CDR3 reads TGTGCCAGCAGTTACGGGTCAAACCTCAATTCACCCCTCCACTTT.

Only a few counts were recorded for this clonotype. The rearrangement joins TRBV7-2 to TRBJ2-3; D is undetermined. V was shortened by 3 bases and J by 2 bases, with 9 bases between the two germline ends. Per germline, CDR1 SGHTA and CDR2 FQGNSA. This CDR3 has 14 amino acids. CDR3 loop: CASSFEGFTDTQYF. The CDR3 DNA reads as TGTGCCAGCAGCTTTGAAGGGTTCACAGATACGCAGTATTTT.

This clonotype was found a few times. V gene TRBV7-2 combines with J gene TRBJ2-7; D might be TRBD1 (5 bases). Germline V lookup: CDR1 SGHTA, CDR2 FQGNSA. With 0 bases removed from V and 5 bases from J, the gap between germline ends came to 11 bases. The CDR3 has 14 residues. Here the CDR3 reads CASSLAAGNHEQYF. The DNA of the CDR3 is TGTGCCAGCAGCTTAGCGGCAGGGAACCACGAGCAGTACTTC.

The rearrangement links TRBV3-1 to TRBJ2-3; a possible D gene is TRBD2 (5 bases). This CDR3 is built from 13 residues. V dropped 3 bases and J dropped 5 bases, with 9 bases sitting between them. CDR1 and CDR2 from the germline V gene are LGHDT and YNNKEL (reference sequence). The CDR3 sequence is CASSHRTGDTQYF. CDR3 DNA: TGTGCCAGCAGCCACCGGACTGGAGATACGCAGTATTTT.